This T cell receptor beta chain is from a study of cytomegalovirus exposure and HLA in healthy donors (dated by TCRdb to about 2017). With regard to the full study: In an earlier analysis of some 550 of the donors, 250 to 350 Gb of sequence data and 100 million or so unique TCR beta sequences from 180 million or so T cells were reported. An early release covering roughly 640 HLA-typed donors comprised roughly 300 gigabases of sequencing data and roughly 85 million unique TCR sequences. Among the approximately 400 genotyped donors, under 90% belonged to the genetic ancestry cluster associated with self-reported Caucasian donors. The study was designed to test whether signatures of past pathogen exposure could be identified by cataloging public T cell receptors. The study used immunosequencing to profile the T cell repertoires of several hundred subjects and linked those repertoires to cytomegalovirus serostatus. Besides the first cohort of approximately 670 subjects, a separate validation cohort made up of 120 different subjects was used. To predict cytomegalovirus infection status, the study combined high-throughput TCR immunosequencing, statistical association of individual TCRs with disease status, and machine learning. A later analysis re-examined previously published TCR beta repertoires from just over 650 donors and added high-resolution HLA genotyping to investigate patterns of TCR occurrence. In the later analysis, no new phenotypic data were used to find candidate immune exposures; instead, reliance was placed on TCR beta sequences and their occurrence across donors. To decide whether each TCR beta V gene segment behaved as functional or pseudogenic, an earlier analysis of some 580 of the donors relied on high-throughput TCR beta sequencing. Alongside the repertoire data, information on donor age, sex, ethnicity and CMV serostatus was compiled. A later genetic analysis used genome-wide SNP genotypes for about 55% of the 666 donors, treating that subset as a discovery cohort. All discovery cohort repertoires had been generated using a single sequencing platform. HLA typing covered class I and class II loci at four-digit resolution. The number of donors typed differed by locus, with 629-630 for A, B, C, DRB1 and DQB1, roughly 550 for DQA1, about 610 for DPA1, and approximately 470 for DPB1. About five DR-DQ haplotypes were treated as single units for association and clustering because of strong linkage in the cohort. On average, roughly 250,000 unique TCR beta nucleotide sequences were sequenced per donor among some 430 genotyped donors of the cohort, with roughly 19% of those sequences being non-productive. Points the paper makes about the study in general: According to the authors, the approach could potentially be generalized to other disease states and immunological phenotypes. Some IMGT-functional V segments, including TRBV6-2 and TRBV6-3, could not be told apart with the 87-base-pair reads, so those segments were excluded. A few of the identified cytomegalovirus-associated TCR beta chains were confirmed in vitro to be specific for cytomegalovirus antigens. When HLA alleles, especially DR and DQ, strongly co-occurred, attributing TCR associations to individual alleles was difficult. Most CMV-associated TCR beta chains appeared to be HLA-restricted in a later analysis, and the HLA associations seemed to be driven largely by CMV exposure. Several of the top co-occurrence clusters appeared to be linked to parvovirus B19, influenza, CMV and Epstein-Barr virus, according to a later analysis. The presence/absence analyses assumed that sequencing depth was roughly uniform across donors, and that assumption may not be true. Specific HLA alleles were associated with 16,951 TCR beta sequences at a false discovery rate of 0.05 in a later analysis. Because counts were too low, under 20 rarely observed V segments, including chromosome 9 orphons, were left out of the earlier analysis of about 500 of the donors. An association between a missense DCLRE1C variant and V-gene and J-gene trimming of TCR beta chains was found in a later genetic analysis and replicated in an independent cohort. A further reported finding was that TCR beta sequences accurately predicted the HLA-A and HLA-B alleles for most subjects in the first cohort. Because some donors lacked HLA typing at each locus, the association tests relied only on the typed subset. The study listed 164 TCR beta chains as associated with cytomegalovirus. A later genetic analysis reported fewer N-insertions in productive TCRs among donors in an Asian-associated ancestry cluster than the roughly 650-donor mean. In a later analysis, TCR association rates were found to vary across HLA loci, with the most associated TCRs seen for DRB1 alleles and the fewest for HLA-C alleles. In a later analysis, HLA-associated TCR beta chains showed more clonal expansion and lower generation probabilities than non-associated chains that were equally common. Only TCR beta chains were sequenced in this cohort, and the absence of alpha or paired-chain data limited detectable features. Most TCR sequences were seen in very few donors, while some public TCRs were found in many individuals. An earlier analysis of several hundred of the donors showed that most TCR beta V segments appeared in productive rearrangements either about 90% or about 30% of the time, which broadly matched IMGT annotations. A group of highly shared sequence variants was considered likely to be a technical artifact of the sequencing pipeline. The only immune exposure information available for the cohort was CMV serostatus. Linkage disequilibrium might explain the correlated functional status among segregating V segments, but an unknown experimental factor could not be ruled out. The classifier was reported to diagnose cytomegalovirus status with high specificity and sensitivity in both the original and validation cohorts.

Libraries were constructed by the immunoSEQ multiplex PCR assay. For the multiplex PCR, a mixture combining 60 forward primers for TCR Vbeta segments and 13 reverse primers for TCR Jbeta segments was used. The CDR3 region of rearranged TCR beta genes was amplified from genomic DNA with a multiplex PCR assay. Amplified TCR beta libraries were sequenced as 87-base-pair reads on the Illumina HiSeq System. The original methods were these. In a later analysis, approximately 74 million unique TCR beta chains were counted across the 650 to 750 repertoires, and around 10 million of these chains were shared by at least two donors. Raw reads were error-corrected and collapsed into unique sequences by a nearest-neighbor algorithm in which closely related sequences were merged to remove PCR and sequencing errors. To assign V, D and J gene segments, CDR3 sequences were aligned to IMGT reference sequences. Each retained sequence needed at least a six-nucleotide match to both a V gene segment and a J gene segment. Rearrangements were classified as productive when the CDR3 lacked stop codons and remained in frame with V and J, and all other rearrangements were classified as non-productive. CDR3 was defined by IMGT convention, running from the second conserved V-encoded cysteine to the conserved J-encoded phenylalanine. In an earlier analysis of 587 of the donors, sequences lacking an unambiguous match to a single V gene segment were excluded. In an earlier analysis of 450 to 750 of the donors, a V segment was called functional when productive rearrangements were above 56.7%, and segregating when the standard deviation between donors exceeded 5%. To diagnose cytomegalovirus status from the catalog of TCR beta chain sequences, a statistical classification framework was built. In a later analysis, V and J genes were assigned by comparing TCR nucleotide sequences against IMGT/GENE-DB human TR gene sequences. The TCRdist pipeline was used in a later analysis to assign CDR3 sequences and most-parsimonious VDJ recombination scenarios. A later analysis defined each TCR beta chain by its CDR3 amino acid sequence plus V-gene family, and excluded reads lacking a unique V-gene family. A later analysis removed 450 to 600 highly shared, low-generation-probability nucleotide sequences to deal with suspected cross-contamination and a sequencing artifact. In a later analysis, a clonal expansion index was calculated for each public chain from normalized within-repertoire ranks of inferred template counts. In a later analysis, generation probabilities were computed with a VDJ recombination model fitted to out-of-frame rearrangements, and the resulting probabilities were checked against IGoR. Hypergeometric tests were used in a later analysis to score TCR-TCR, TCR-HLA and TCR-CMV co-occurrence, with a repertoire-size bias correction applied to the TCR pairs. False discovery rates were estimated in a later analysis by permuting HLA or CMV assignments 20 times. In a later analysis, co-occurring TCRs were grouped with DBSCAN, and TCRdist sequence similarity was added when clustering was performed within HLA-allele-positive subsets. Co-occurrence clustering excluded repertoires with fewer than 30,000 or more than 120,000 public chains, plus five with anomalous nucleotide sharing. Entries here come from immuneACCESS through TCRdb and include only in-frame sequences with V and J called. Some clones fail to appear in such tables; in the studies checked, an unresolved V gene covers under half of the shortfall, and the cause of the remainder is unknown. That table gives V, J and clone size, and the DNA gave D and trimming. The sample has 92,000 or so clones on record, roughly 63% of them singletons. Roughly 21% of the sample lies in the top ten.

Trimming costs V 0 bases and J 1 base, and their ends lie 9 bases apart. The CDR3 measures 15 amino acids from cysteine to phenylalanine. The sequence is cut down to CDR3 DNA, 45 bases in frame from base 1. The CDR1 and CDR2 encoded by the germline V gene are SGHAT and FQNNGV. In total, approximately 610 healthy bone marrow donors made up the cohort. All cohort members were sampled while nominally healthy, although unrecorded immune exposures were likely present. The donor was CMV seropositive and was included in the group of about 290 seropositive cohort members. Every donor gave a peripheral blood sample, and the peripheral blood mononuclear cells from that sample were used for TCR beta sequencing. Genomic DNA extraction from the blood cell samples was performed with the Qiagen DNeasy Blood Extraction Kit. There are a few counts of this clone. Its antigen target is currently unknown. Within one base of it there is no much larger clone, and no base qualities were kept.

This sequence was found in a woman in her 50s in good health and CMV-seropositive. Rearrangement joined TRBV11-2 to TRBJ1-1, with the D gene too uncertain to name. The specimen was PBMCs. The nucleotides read TGTGCCAGCAGCTTAGATCCTAGCAGGAACACTGAAGCTTTCTTT. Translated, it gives CASSLDPSRNTEAFF.